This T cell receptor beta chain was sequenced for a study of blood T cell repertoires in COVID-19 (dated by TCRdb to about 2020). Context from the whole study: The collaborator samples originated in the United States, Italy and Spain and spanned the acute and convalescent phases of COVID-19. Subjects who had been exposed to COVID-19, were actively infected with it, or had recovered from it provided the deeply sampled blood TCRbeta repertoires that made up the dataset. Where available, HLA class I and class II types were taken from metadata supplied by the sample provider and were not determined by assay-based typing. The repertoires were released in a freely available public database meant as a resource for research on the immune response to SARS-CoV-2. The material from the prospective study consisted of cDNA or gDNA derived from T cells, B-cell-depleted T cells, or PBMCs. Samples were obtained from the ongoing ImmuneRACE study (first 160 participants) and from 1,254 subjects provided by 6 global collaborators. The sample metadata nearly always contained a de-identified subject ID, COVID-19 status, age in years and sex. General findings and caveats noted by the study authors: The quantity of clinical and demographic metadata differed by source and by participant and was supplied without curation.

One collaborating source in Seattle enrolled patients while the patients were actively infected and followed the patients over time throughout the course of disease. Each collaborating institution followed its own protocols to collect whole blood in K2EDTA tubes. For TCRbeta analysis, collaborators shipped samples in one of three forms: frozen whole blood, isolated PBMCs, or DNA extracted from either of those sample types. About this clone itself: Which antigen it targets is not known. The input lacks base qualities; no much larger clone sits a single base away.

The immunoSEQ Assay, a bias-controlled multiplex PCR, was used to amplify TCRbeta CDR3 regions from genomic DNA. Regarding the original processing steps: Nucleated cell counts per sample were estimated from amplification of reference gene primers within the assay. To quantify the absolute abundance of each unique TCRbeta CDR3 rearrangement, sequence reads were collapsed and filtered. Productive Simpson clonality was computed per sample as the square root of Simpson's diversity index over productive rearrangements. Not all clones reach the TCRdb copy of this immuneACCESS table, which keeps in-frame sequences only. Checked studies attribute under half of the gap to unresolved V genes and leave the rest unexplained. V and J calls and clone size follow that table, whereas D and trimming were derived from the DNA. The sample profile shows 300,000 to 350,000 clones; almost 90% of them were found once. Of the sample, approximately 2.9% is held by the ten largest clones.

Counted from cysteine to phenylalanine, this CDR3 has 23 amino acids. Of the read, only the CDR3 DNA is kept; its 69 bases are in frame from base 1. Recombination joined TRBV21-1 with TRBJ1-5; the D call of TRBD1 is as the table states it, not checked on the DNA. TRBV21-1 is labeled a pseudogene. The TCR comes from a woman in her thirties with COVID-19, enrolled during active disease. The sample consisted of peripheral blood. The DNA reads TGTGCCAGCAGCAAAACGCGGTCTCTTACAGGGACAGTGCTACTCTATAGCAATCAGCCCCAGCATTTT. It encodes CASSKTRSLTGTVLLYSNQPQHF.